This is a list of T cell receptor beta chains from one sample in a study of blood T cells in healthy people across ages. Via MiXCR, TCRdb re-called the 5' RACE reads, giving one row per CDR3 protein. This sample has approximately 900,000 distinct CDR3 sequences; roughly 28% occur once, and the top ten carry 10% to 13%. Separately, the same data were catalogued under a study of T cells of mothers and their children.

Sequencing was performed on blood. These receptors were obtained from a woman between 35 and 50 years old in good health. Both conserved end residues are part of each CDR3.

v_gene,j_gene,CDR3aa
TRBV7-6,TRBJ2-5,CASSLVIDRRTQETQYF
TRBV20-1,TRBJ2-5,CSAPSNQEGLAGETQYF
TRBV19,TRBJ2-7,CASSTRGGLSSYEQYF
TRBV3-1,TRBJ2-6,CASRGAWGANVLTF
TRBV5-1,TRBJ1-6,CASSWSSSYNSPLHF
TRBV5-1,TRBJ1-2,CASSSGMTNYGYTF
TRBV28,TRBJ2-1,CASREYRGVDEQFF
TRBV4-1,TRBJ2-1,CASSQDWGAGYNEQFF
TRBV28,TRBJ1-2,CASSGILRFSYGYTF
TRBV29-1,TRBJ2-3,CSVVGKGGTDTQYF
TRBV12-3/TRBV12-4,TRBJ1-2,CASSFEGARDGYTF
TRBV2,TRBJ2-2,CASKPGLLNTGELFF
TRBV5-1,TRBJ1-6,CASSLDGHNSPLHF
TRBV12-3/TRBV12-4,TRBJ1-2,CASSPGQGYGCTF
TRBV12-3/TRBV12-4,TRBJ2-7,CASRKGRSNYEQYF
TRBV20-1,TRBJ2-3,CSARSSRAEYRTDTQYF
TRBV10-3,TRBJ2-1,CAISVQGANEQFF
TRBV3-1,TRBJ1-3,CASSQAITGSGNTIYF
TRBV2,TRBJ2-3,CASSELAVGGDTQYF
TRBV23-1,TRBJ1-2,CASSQGRQGTFGYGYTF
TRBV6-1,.,CASSELGDRGGGETQYF
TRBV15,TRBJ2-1,CATSREAVSMVRVEQFF
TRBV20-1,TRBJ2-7,CSATRTADSYEQYF
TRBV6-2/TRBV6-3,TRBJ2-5,CASSFSRGGETQYF
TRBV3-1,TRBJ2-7,CASTGTGTLEQYF
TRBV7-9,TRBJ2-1,CASSFGSGDYNEQFF
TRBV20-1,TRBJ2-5,CSASSGGVGETQYF
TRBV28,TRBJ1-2,CASARDRIHGYTF
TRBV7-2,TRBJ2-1,CASSVSGAHSYSEQFF
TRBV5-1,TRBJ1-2,CASSFSGSGTGRFYGYTF
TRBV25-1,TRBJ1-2,CASTAGTRGGYTF
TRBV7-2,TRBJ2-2,CASSWTASNTGELFF
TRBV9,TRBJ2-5,CASSVQGAGNEQYF
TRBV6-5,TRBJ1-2,CASSQGRGGYTF
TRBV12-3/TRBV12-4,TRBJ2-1,CASIPGLKYNEQFF
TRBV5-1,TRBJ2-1,CASSLGDSEYNEQFF
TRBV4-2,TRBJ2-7,CASSQGEGLAGGESYEQYF
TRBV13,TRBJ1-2,CASSLGDAGGDYGYTF
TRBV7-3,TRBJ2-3,CASSSGGGVGDTQYF
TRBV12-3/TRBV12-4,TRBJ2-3,CASSLGAVITDTQYF
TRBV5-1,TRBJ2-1,CASSVLSSGGYEQFF
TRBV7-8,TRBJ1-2,CASSPGPPGANYGYTF
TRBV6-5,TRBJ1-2,CASNGGRQGRMGYTF
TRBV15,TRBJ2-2,CATSRDRRTGELFF
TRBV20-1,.,CSAIAPGLAVATQYF
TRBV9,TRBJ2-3,CASNPAGGTDTQYF
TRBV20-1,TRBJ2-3,CSARALGSTDTQYF
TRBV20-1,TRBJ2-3,CSARDQRGADTQYF
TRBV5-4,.,CASSPGTVNTYEQYF
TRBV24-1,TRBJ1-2,CATSGSTNYGYTF